Listed below are T cell receptor beta chains from one sample, sequenced in a study of T cell changes during pregnancy in multiple sclerosis. Produced via immunoSEQ multiplex PCR; TCRdb's table is partial and in-frame only. Altogether around 96,000 clones are present, approximately 92% being singletons, with the ten largest covering 4.3%. Sequencing used peripheral blood, obtained in the first trimester of pregnancy. The origin of the receptors is a female donor with multiple sclerosis, enrolled in a pregnancy study. CDR3s include the opening cysteine and the closing phenylalanine or tryptophan. D genes are given only for firm matches. Clone size is given for some rows only: seen once, a few or many times, or a class if the clone is expanded.

v_gene	d_gene	abundance	j_gene	CDR3nt	CDR3aa
TRBV6-5	-	-	TRBJ2-3	TGTGCCAGTAGGGGTGATACGCAGTATTTT	CASRGDTQYF
TRBV6-1	-	-	TRBJ2-1	TGTGCCAGCAGCGAAACTAGCTTCTCCTACAATGAGCAGTTCTTC	CASSETSFSYNEQFF
TRBV11-2	TRBD1	once	TRBJ1-2	TGTGCCAGCAGCCTACAGGGGGCAGGAGGCTACACCTTC	CASSLQGAGGYTF
TRBV11-2	TRBD2	-	TRBJ2-2	TGTGCCAGCAGCCCCTGGGGGGGAGGTACCACCGGGGAGCTGTTTTTT	CASSPWGGGTTGELFF
TRBV6-5	-	-	TRBJ2-3	TGTGCCAGCAGTTACTTGGGGGCTGGTAGCGCAGATACGCAGTATTTT	CASSYLGAGSADTQYF
TRBV27	-	-	TRBJ1-1	TGTGCCAGCAGTTTGGGGACAAATCCGAACACTGAAGCTTTCTTT	CASSLGTNPNTEAFF
TRBV6-1	TRBD1	once	TRBJ2-1	TGTGCCAGCCGGGACAGGGGATTCGATGAGCAGTTCTTC	CASRDRGFDEQFF
TRBV7-6	TRBD1	-	TRBJ1-6	TGTGCCAGCAGCTCCGACAGGGGACATTCACCCCTCCACTTT	CASSSDRGHSPLHF
TRBV19	TRBD2	-	TRBJ2-2	TGTGCCAGTCAGACTAGCGGGGGGCTGTTCGCGAACACCGGGGAGCTGTTTTTT	CASQTSGGLFANTGELFF
TRBV12-5	TRBD2	-	TRBJ2-1	TGTGCTAGTGGTTTGGATATAGCGGGGCACAATGAGCAGTTCTTC	CASGLDIAGHNEQFF
TRBV6-5	-	-	TRBJ2-7	TGTGCCAGCAGCCGGCTAGCGGAGGGGGTCGGGGAGCAGTACTTC	CASSRLAEGVGEQYF
TRBV27	-	once	TRBJ1-6	TGTGCCAGCAGTTTCCTGGACGGCCCGGGATCACCCCTCCACTTT	CASSFLDGPGSPLHF
TRBV5-8	TRBD1	-	TRBJ1-1	TGTGCCAGCAGCTGGGAGGGACAGGGGGGAAAGAACACTGAAGCTTTCTTT	CASSWEGQGGKNTEAFF
TRBV29-1	-	-	TRBJ2-1	TGCAGCGTTGAGGACTACGGCCGGGATGAGCAGTTCTTC	CSVEDYGRDEQFF
TRBV5-1	TRBD2	-	TRBJ2-5	TGCGCCAGCAGCTTGGTGGCTAGCGGGGGTAAAGAGACCCAGTACTTC	CASSLVASGGKETQYF
TRBV19	-	-	TRBJ2-1	TGTGCCAGTAGTATCCCGCAGGCCGACGACAATGAGCAGTTCTTC	CASSIPQADDNEQFF
TRBV6-5	-	-	TRBJ1-4	TGTGCCAGCAGTTACTCAGCAGGGAAAAAACTGTTTTTT	CASSYSAGKKLFF
TRBV7-9	TRBD1	-	TRBJ1-3	TGTGCCAGCAGCGGAGGGGACAGGAACACCATATATTTT	CASSGGDRNTIYF
TRBV6-5	-	once	TRBJ2-7	TGTGCCAGCAGTTACTCCCCGGCAGGGATCGTTATGGAGCAGTACTTC	CASSYSPAGIVMEQYF
TRBV19	-	-	TRBJ2-1	TGTGCCAGTAGTCTCAGGCTGTCCTACAATGAGCAGTTCTTC	CASSLRLSYNEQFF
TRBV5-6	TRBD1	-	TRBJ2-3	TGTGCCAGCAGCTGGGGGGTGGGACAGGTAGCAGATACGCAGTATTTT	CASSWGVGQVADTQYF
TRBV25-1	TRBD1	-	TRBJ1-6	TGTGCCAGCAGTGAATCCCGACAGGGAAGTGGTTCACCCCTCCACTTT	CASSESRQGSGSPLHF
TRBV5-1	-	-	TRBJ2-7	TGCGCCAGCAGCCACAGAGATGGGTCCTCCGAGCAGTACTTC	CASSHRDGSSEQYF
TRBV7-8	TRBD1	-	TRBJ2-1	TGTGCCAGCAGCTTCTCTGGGACAGGGGGCCGTGAGCAGTTCTTC	CASSFSGTGGREQFF